This TCR beta chain comes out of a study of T cell responses to AZD1222 COVID-19 vaccine. Both about-4-week and about-12-week second-dose recipients were combined. Overall study results and limits: The span of vaccine-associated CD4 TCRs extended across spike, with dominance at 160-218 and 743-854. Clonal diversity was possibly underestimated, and white British individuals and females predominated among donors.

On this clone itself: The antigen is unknown.

The CDR3 has 15 residues. The ends lost 5 bases at V and 0 bases at J; junction bases unmatched: 7. CDR1 is MGHDK and CDR2 is SYGVNS in the germline V gene. TCRdb's copy holds only in-frame clones and misses some; the assay was immunoSEQ multiplex PCR. The profile shows 110,000 or so clones, 88% of them singletons. This chain connects TRBV25-1 to TRBJ2-7, with 7 bases identical to TRBD1. This sequence was found in an adult who received the AZD1222 COVID-19 vaccine. The sequenced sample was peripheral blood, obtained 28 days after the second AZD1222 dose. The CDR3 region has the DNA TGTGCCAGCAGTCCGACCCCAGGGGGCTCCTACGAGCAGTACTTC. Residues: CASSPTPGGSYEQYF.